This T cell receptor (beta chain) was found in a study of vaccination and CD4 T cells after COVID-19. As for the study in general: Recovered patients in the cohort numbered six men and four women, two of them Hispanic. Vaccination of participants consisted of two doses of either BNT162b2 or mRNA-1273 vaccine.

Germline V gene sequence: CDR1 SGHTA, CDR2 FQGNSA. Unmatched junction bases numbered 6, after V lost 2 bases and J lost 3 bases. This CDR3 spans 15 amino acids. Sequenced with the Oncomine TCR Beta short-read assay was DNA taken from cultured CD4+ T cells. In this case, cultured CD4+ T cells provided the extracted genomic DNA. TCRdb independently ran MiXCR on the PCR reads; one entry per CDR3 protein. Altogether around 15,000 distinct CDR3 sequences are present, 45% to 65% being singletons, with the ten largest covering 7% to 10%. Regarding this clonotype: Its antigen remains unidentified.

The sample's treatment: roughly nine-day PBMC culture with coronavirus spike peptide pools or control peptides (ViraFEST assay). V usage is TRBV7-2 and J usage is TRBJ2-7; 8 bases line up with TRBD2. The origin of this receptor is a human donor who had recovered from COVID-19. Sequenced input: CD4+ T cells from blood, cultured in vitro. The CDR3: CASSLSSGDYYEQYF. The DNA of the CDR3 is TGTGCCAGCAGCTTAAGTAGCGGGGATTACTACGAGCAGTACTTC.